Described below is a single TCR beta chain sequence and its context. Its cognate antigen has yet to be identified. Base-call qualities are not available, and no considerably larger clone is one nucleotide away. The germline V gene (reference sequence) specifies MNHEY as CDR1 and SMNVEV as CDR2. Inclusive of the bounding cysteine and phenylalanine, the CDR3 is 13 residues long. Only CDR3 DNA is held: 39 bases, read in frame from base 1. Deletion took 0 bases off V and 7 bases off J, with a span of 7 bases between the germline ends. This record belongs to a study of OX40 agonist ivuxolimab in advanced cancers. About the study as a whole: Ivuxolimab was an agonistic, fully human IgG2 monoclonal antibody directed against OX40 (CD134), a costimulatory receptor. The purpose of peripheral TCRbeta sequencing was to test whether ivuxolimab changed TCR sequence diversity and led to clonal T-cell expansion. Intravenous ivuxolimab was administered to patients every 2 weeks at six dose levels: 0.01, 0.1, 0.3, 1.5, 3 and 10 mg/kg. The monotherapy dose-escalation portion (N ≈ 50 patients) of the phase I ivuxolimab trial is reported in the paper. A male proportion of roughly 80% and a mean age of 60 years, ranging from about 20 to 80, were recorded for the dose-escalation cohort. Patients were allowed to have had prior anti-PD-1, anti-PD-L1 or anti-CTLA-4 therapy, and 30% to 50% of the dose-escalation patients had previously received checkpoint inhibitors. Of the 50 or so patients in dose escalation, approximately 20 had hepatocellular carcinoma, approximately 15 had melanoma, 9 had renal cell carcinoma and 9 had head and neck cancer. Partial responses occurred in three dose-escalation patients: two with cutaneous melanoma and one with hepatocellular carcinoma. Overall results and qualifications from the work: After ivuxolimab, more expanded clones were found on average in CD8+ T cells than in CD4+ T cells. The antigen specificity of the clonally expanded peripheral T cells was not determined. At doses from 0.1 to 3.0 mg/kg, clonal expansion was seen in both CD4+ and CD8+ blood T cells between baseline and week 6. In partial responders in the 0.1-3.0 mg/kg groups, normalized peripheral clonal expansion was found to be among the lowest, especially among CD8+ T cells. Low levels of normalized T-cell clonal expansion were also shown by some nonresponding patients.

For sequencing of the TCRbeta CDR3 region, genomic DNA was extracted from the sorted cells. The immunoSEQ Assay was used for sequencing of TCRbeta CDR3 regions. Not all clones reach the TCRdb copy of this immuneACCESS table, which keeps in-frame sequences only. Checked studies attribute under half of the gap to unresolved V genes and leave the rest unexplained. The sample profile shows 22,000 or so clones; roughly 80% of them were found once. About 22% of the sample comes from the top ten. Patients with autoimmune disease history or receiving systemic immunosuppression were excluded from the trial. In every dose cohort, peripheral blood was drawn for TCR sequencing at baseline, cycle 4 day 1, and cycle 7 day 1. The samples were drawn from a first-in-human, open-label, multicenter phase I dose-escalation trial of ivuxolimab. Adults with locally advanced or metastatic head and neck squamous cell, hepatocellular, melanoma or renal cell carcinoma were enrolled in the trial. CD4+ and CD8+ T cells were sorted separately from peripheral blood before TCR sequencing.

Here the chain combines TRBV27 and TRBJ2-1; too little of a D gene remains to name it. The receptor was isolated from an adult with an advanced solid tumor such as melanoma, head and neck, liver or kidney cancer. Sequences were derived from CD4+ or CD8+ T cells sorted from blood, sampled in a trial of the OX40 agonist ivuxolimab. The DNA sequence is TGTGCCAGCAGTTTATCACAGAGAAATGAGCAGTTCTTC. This codes for CASSLSQRNEQFF.